The 21 T cell receptor beta chains given below trace back to one sample, sequenced in a study of blood T cell repertoires in COVID-19. Sequencing was performed with immunoSEQ multiplex PCR; in TCRdb, only in-frame clones are kept and a portion is missing. The profile shows 95,000 to 110,000 clones, approximately 90% of them singletons. Input material: peripheral blood. The receptors originated from a middle-aged man in a cohort sampled during active COVID-19.

The rearrangement uses TRBV12-5 and TRBJ2-7; D perhaps matches TRBD1 (6 bases). Germline lookup yields CDR1 LGHNT and CDR2 FRNRAP. The CDR3 totals 14 residues. Trimming stripped 1 base from V and 5 bases from J, with 12 bases between. The CDR3, as DNA: TGTGCTAGTGGTTTGGGACAGGTTGGAGACGAGCAGTACTTC. Translation gives CASGLGQVGDEQYF.

The chain combines TRBV27 with TRBJ1-2; tentative D call: TRBD1 (6 bases). V shed 5 bases and J shed 4 bases, with 14 bases lying between them. This CDR3 is built from 14 residues. Germline values: CDR1 MNHEY, CDR2 SMNVEV (reference sequence). The CDR3 coding sequence is TGTGCCAGCAGTCCTCAGGGGTCGAGCTATGGCTACACCTTC. It translates to CASSPQGSSYGYTF.

The chain combines TRBV2 with TRBJ2-5; 10 bases agree with TRBD1. V was pared by 9 bases and J by 5 bases, with 12 bases of the junction left unmatched. Germline CDR1 is SNHLY and CDR2 is FYNNEI. The CDR3 spans 15 residues. The CDR3 reads CASPRDRGRRETQYF. The CDR3 DNA is TGTGCCAGTCCTCGTGACAGGGGGCGTCGTGAGACCCAGTACTTC.

The rearrangement links TRBV18 to TRBJ1-2, with a weak D call TRBD1 (5 bases). V was trimmed by 2 bases and J by 2 bases, leaving 12 bases between them. The length of the CDR3 is 15 residues. Germline V lookup: CDR1 KGHSH, CDR2 LQKENI. This chain's CDR3 is CASSPNWGENYGYTF. CDR3 DNA sequence: TGTGCCAGCTCACCAAATTGGGGGGAAAACTATGGCTACACCTTC.

J is TRBJ2-3 and V is TRBV3-1 (or the pseudogene TRBV3-2), with 8 bases lining up with TRBD2. Germline loops: CDR1 LGHDT, CDR2 YNNKEL (reference sequence). With V trimmed by 6 bases and J by 1 base, 3 bases remained unmatched. CDR3 length equals 14 residues. In nucleotides, the CDR3 is TGTGCCAGCAGACGTAGCGGGGGCACAGATACGCAGTATTTT. Its translation is CASRRSGGTDTQYF.

This clone was counted once. V usage is TRBV6-5 and J usage is TRBJ2-7; TRBD1 aligns across 8 bases. Losses at the gene ends were 6 bases for V and 2 bases for J; bases not matched to a gene: 3. The CDR3 is 13 amino acids. Germline V gene sequence: CDR1 MNHEY, CDR2 SVGAGI. CDR3 coding DNA: TGTGCCAGCAGCACAGGGGGAACCTACGAGCAGTACTTC. It specifies CASSTGGTYEQYF.

J is TRBJ2-7 and V is TRBV6-1, with D tentatively TRBD1 (6 bases). V gave up 3 bases and J gave up 3 bases, with 9 bases separating them. Germline V gene data show CDR1 as MNHNS and CDR2 as SASEGT. This CDR3 spans 13 amino acids. The CDR3 loop reads CASSELQGYEQYF. DNA of the CDR3: TGTGCCAGCAGTGAGTTACAGGGCTACGAGCAGTACTTC.

The chain has TRBV6-2 or TRBV6-3 and TRBJ2-5; 7 bases align to TRBD1. Losses at the gene ends were 5 bases for V and 0 bases for J; bases not matched to a gene: 6. The V gene's germline CDR1 is MNHEY and CDR2 SVGEGT. CDR3 length equals 15 residues. CDR3: CASSTGTAYQETQYF. The CDR3 DNA reads as TGTGCCAGCAGTACCGGGACAGCATACCAAGAGACCCAGTACTTC.

The chain uses TRBV2 and TRBJ2-3, with 9 bases matching TRBD2. CDR3 size: 16 residues. The germline CDR1 and CDR2 sequences are SNHLY and FYNNEI. V was pared by 4 bases and J by 5 bases, with 10 bases of the junction left unmatched. CDR3 coding DNA: TGTGCCAGCAGTGTCCGCGGAGCGGGGGGCGGAGATACGCAGTATTTT. The encoded protein is CASSVRGAGGGDTQYF.

V is TRBV18 and J is TRBJ2-1; D might be TRBD1 (6 bases). V gave up 1 base and J gave up 1 base, with 8 bases separating them. Germline lookup yields CDR1 KGHSH and CDR2 LQKENI. This CDR3 region has 15 residues. The CDR3 sequence is CASSPRDKSYNEQFF. The CDR3, as DNA: TGTGCCAGCTCACCACGGGACAAATCCTACAATGAGCAGTTCTTC.

The chain joins TRBV29-1 to TRBJ2-3; no definite D call. The CDR3 totals 11 residues. Trimming removed 4 bases at V and 2 bases at J, with 4 bases between. CDR1 and CDR2 from the germline V gene are SQVTM and ANQGSEA. DNA for the CDR3: TGCAGCGTTGGGCACACAGATACGCAGTATTTT. Translating gives CSVGHTDTQYF.

V usage is TRBV7-2 and J usage is TRBJ2-7, with 9 bases identical to TRBD1. Germline trimming cut 3 bases from V and 5 bases from J; bases unmatched to any gene: 5. Germline CDR1 reads SGHTA; CDR2 reads FQGNSA. This CDR3 is built from 14 residues. CDR3 sequence: CASSLGQGVDEQYF. DNA of the CDR3: TGTGCCAGCAGCTTGGGACAGGGAGTCGACGAGCAGTACTTC. The variable domain in full, completed from reference TRBV7-2 and TRBJ2-7, reads GAGVSQSPSNKVTEKGKDVELRCDPISGHTALYWYRQSLGQGLEFLIYFQGNSAPDKSGLPSDRFSAERTGGSVSTLTIQRTQQEDSAVYLCASSLGQGVDEQYFGPGTRLTVT.

The rearrangement links TRBV12-5 to TRBJ2-1; 10 nucleotides align to TRBD2. Germline V CDR1 and CDR2: LGHNT, FRNRAP. The CDR3 contains 15 residues. V was pared by 2 bases and J by 7 bases, with 5 bases of the junction left unmatched. DNA for the CDR3: TGTGCTAGTGGTTTGTTTAGCGGGGGGCGTAATGAGCAGTTCTTC. Residues: CASGLFSGGRNEQFF.

This chain uses TRBV21-1 with TRBJ1-2; the table calls TRBD1, which could not be checked here. TRBV21-1 is a listed pseudogene. The CDR3 extends over 16 amino acids. CDR3 nucleotides: TGTGCCAGCAGCGCCGAAAAACGGGGGACAGAAACGGGCTACACCTTC. Translation: CASSAEKRGTETGYTF.

The V and J genes are TRBV24-1 and TRBJ2-1; 10 bases fit TRBD1. This CDR3 contains 17 residues. Germline CDR1 is KGHDR and CDR2 is SFDVKD. V shed 2 bases and J 2 bases; nucleotides not matched to a gene: 5. The CDR3 region has the DNA TGTGCCACCAGTGATTCTTGGGGACAGGGGCCCTACAATGAGCAGTTCTTC. Protein product: CATSDSWGQGPYNEQFF.

The gene calls are TRBV11-2 and TRBJ1-4; D remains unclear. V dropped 4 bases and J dropped 7 bases, with 16 bases sitting between them. The CDR3 is made up of 15 amino acids. Germline values: CDR1 SGHAT, CDR2 FQNNGV. This CDR3 reads CASSSAGAYSEKLFF. The CDR3 nucleotides read TGTGCCAGCAGCTCCGCTGGAGCGTATAGTGAAAAACTGTTTTTT.

J is TRBJ2-5 and V is TRBV5-6; D call uncertain. This CDR3 has 17 amino acids. Germline V gene lookup returns CDR1 SGHDT and CDR2 YYEEEE. V lost 3 bases and J 0 bases, leaving 18 bases between the germline ends. The CDR3 sequence is CASSSGRVSAYQETQYF. CDR3 bases: TGTGCCAGCAGCTCAGGTCGAGTGTCTGCGTACCAAGAGACCCAGTACTTC.

The J gene is TRBJ2-5, the V gene TRBV5-4, with 8 bases matching TRBD2. V was clipped by 4 bases and J by 5 bases; unmatched bases: 10. Per germline, CDR1 SGHNT and CDR2 YYREEE (reference sequence). The CDR3 is 15 residues long. The DNA of the CDR3 is TGTGCCAGCAGCACCAGAAGCGGGGGAGTGGAGACCCAGTACTTC. It specifies CASSTRSGGVETQYF.

The chain couples TRBV2 to TRBJ1-2, with D tentatively TRBD1 (5 bases). V shed 4 bases and J shed 2 bases, with 8 bases lying between them. Germline V lookup: CDR1 SNHLY, CDR2 FYNNEI. The length of the CDR3 is 13 residues. The CDR3 sequence is CASSGPGNYGYTF. DNA of the CDR3: TGTGCCAGCAGTGGCCCAGGGAACTATGGCTACACCTTC.

V gene TRBV11-2 combines with J gene TRBJ2-1, with D possibly matching TRBD2 (6 bases). V lost 3 bases to trimming and J lost 11 bases, with 14 bases between them. This CDR3 has 13 amino acids. Germline lookup yields CDR1 SGHAT and CDR2 FQNNGV. CDR3 protein: CASSFSPAGKQFF. CDR3 coding DNA: TGTGCCAGCAGCTTCTCCCCGGCGGGGAAGCAGTTCTTC.

The rearrangement links TRBV11-3 to TRBJ2-5; TRBD2 agrees at 12 bases. V gave up 5 bases and J gave up 2 bases; unmatched junction bases: 9. Germline V gene lookup returns CDR1 SGHNT and CDR2 YENEEA. The CDR3 extends over 17 amino acids. Here the CDR3 reads CASSLGLAGVGQETQYF. In DNA form, the CDR3 reads TGTGCCAGCAGCCTGGGACTAGCGGGTGTCGGGCAAGAGACCCAGTACTTC.